Here is one T cell receptor (beta chain) with its context. What it binds is unknown. The sample comes from a study of graft-versus-host responses after intestinal transplantation. At the level of the study: Transplants given to recipients were multivisceral, liver-intestinal, or isolated intestinal. Each recipient received anti-thymocyte globulin induction, then tacrolimus and steroids for 2 to 3 years.

Study findings and constraints: Recipient bone marrow held GvH clones, some seen earlier in ileum or blood. Graft-donor T cell macrochimerism in patients accompanied high graft-versus-host to host-versus-graft clonal ratios in allografts.

The CDR3 has 16 amino acids. V was clipped by 0 bases and J by 3 bases, with 12 bases between them. CDR1 is MNHEY and CDR2 is SVGAGI in the germline V gene. The data were produced by immunoSEQ multiplex PCR, yet TCRdb's version contains in-frame clones alone and is incomplete. The sample gives over 85,000 clones, 94% of which show up once; more than 0.15% is in the top ten. Sequenced material: unstimulated CD4+ T cells sorted from spleen or lymph node cells, taken before transplant. J is TRBJ1-3 and V is TRBV6-5, with D uncertain. This TCR was recovered from a human donor who was the organ donor for an intestinal transplant. The CDR3 nucleotides are TGTGCCAGCAGTTACTCCCGACCACGGGGTGGAAACACCATATATTTT. Protein: CASSYSRPRGGNTIYF.